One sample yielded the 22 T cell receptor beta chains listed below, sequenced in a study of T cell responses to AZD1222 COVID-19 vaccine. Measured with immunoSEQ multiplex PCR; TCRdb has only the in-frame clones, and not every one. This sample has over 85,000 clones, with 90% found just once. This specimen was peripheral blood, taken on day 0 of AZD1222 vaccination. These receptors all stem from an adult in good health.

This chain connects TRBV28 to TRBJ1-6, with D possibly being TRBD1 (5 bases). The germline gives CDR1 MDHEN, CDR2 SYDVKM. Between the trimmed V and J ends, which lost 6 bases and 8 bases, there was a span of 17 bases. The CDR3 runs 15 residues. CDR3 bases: TGTGCCAGCAGGCGTCCCGGGACTAGAGATTCACCCCTCCACTTT. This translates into CASRRPGTRDSPLHF.

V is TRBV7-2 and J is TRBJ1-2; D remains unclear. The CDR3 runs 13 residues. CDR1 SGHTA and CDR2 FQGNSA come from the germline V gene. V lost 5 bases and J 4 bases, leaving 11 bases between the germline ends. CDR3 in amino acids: CASSPRAIYGYTF. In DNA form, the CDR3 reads TGTGCCAGCAGCCCCCGGGCCATCTATGGCTACACCTTC.

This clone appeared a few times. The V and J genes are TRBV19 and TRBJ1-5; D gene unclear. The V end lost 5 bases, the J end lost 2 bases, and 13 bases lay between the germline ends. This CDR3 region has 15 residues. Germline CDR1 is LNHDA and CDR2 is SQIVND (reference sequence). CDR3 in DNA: TGTGCCAGTAGTGTGACTCCGGCGGGCAATCAGCCCCAGCATTTT. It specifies CASSVTPAGNQPQHF.

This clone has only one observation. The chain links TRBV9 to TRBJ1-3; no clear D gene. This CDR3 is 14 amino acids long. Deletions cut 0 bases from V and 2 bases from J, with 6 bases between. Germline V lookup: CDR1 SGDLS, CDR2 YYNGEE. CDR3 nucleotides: TGTGCCAGCAGCGTAGGTGACCCTGGAAACACCATATATTTT. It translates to CASSVGDPGNTIYF. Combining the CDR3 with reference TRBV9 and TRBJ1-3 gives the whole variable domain DSGVTQTPKHLITATGQRVTLRCSPRSGDLSVYWYQQSLDQGLQFLIQYYNGEERAKGNILERFSAQQFPDLHSELNLSSLELGDSALYFCASSVGDPGNTIYFGEGSWLTVV.

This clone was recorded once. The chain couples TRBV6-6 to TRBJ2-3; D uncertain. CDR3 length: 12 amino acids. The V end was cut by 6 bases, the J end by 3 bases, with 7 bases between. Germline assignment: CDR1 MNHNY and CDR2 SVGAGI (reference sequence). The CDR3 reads CASSSTTDTQYF. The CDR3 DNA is TGTGCCAGCAGCTCGACTACAGATACGCAGTATTTT.

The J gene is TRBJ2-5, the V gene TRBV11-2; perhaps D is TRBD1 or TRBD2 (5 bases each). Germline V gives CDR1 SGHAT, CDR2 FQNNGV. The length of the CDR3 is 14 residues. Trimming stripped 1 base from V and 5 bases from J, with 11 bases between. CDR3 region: CASSLVRGRETQYF. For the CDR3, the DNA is TGTGCCAGCAGCTTAGTTAGGGGACGGGAGACCCAGTACTTC.

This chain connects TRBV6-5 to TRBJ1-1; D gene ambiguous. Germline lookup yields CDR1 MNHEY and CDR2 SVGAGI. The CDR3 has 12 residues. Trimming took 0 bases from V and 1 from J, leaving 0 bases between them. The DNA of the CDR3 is TGTGCCAGCAGTTACTCGAACACTGAAGCTTTCTTT. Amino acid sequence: CASSYSNTEAFF.

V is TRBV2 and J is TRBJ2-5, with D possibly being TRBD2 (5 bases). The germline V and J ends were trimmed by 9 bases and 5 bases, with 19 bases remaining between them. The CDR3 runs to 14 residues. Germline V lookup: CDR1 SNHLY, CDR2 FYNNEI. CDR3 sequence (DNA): TGTGCCAGAGCAGTTATTAACCCGGGGGAGACCCAGTACTTC. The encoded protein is CARAVINPGETQYF.

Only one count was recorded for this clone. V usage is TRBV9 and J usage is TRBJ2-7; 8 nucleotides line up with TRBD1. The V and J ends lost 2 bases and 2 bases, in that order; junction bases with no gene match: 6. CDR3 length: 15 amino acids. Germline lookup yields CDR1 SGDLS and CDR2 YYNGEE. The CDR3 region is CASSVQGQGTYEQYF. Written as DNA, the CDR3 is TGTGCCAGCAGCGTTCAAGGACAGGGAACCTACGAGCAGTACTTC.

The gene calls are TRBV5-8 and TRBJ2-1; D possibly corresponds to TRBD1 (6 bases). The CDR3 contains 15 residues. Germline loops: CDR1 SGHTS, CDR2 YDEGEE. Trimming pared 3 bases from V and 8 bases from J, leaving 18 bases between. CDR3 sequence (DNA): TGTGCCAGCAGCTCGTCCGGGACATTCGGCCATGAGCAGTTCTTC. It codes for CASSSSGTFGHEQFF.

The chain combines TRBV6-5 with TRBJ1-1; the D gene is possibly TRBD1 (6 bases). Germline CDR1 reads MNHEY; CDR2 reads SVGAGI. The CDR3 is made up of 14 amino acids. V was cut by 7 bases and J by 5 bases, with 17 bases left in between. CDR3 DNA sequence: TGTGCCAGCACCAACCCCGGGACACAAACTGAAGCTTTCTTT. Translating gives CASTNPGTQTEAFF.

The CDR3 reads CASSLSGSGGELFF. CDR3 coding DNA: TGTGCCAGCAGCTTGTCGGGTTCTGGGGGGGAACTGTTTTTT. The chain uses TRBV7-8 and TRBJ1-4, with a tentative D call TRBD1 (5 bases). Germline loops: CDR1 SGHVS, CDR2 FQNEAQ. The CDR3 sequence is 14 residues long. V lost 3 bases to trimming and J lost 12 bases, with 17 bases between them. Complete variable domain (other parts from reference TRBV7-8 and TRBJ1-4): GAGVSQSPRYKVAKRGQDVALRCDPISGHVSLFWYQQALGQGPEFLTYFQNEAQLDKSGLPSDRFFAERPEGSVSTLKIQRTQQEDSAVYLCASSLSGSGGELFFGSGTQLSVL.

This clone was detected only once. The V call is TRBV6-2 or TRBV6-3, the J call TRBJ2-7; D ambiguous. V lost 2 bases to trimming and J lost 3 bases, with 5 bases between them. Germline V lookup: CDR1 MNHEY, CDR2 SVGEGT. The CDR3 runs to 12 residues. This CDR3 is CASSYPDYEQYF. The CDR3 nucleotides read TGTGCCAGCAGTTACCCTGACTACGAGCAGTACTTC.

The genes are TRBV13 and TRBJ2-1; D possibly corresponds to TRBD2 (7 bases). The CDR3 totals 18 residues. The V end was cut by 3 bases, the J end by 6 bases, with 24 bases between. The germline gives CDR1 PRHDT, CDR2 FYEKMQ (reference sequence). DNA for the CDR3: TGTGCCAGCAGCTTCGGGGTTAGTCGGGGGGCCTTTGGCAATGAGCAGTTCTTC. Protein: CASSFGVSRGAFGNEQFF.

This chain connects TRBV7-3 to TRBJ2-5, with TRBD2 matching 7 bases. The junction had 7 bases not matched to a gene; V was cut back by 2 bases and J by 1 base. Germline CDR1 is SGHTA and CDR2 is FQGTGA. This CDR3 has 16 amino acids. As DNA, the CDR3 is TGTGCCAGCAGCTTAGGCTTCGCTAGCGGCCAAGAGACCCAGTACTTC. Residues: CASSLGFASGQETQYF. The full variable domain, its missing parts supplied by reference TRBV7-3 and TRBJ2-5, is GAGVSQTPSNKVTEKGKYVELRCDPISGHTALYWYRQSLGQGPEFLIYFQGTGAADDSGLPNDRFFAVRPEGSVSTLKIQRTERGDSAVYLCASSLGFASGQETQYFGPGTRLLVL.

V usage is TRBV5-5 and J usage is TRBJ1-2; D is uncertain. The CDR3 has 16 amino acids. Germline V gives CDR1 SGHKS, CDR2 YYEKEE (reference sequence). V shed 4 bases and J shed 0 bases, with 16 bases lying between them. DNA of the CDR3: TGTGCCAGCAGCCTGTCGGGCTCAATAGCTAACTATGGCTACACCTTC. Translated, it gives CASSLSGSIANYGYTF.

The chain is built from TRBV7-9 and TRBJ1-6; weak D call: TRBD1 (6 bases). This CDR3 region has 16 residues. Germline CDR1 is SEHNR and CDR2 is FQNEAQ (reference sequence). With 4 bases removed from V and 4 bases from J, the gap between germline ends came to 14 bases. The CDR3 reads CASSSRRRGYNSPLHF. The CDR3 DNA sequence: TGTGCCAGCAGCTCCAGACGCAGGGGTTATAATTCACCCCTCCACTTT. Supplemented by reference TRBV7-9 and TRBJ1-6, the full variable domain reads DTGVSQNPRHKITKRGQNVTFRCDPISEHNRLYWYRQTLGQGPEFLTYFQNEAQLEKSRLLSDRFSAERPKGSFSTLEIQRTEQGDSAMYLCASSSRRRGYNSPLHFGNGTRLTVT.

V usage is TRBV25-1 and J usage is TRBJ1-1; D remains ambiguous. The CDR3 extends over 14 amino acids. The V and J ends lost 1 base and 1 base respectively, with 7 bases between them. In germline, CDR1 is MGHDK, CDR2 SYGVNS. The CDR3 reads CASSELGGNTEAFF. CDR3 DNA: TGTGCCAGCAGTGAATTAGGAGGGAACACTGAAGCTTTCTTT.

CDR3 sequence: CASSRRDRGPNTEAFF. For the CDR3, the DNA is TGTGCCAGTAGTCGACGGGACAGGGGGCCGAACACTGAAGCTTTCTTT. The chain joins TRBV19 to TRBJ1-1, with TRBD1 identical over 12 bases. The length of the CDR3 is 16 residues. V lost 5 bases, J lost 1 base, and 5 bases stayed unmatched. Per the germline V gene, CDR1 is LNHDA and CDR2 is SQIVND (reference sequence). Together with reference TRBV19 and TRBJ1-1, the CDR3 gives the full variable domain: DGGITQSPKYLFRKEGQNVTLSCEQNLNHDAMYWYRQDPGQGLRLIYYSQIVNDFQKGDIAEGYSVSREKKESFPLTVTSAQKNPTAFYLCASSRRDRGPNTEAFFGQGTRLTVV.

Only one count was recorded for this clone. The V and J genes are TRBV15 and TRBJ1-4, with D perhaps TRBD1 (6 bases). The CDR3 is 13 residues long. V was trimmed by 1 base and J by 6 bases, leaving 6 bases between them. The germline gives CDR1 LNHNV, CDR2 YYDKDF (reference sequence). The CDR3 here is CATSRAGDEKLFF. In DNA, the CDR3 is TGTGCCACCAGCAGAGCAGGGGATGAAAAACTGTTTTTT.

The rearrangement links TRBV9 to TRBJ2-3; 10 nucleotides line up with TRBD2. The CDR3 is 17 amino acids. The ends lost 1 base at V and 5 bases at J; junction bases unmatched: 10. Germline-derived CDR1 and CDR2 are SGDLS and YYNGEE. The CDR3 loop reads CASSVWGAGGTKDTQYF. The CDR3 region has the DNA TGTGCCAGCAGCGTATGGGGAGCGGGGGGGACAAAAGATACGCAGTATTTT.

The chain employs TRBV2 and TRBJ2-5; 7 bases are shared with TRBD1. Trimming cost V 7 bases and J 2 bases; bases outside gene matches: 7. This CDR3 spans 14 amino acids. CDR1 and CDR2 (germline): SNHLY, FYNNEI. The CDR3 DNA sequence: TGTGCCAGCAACCCTGGGACAGCGCAAGAGACCCAGTACTTC. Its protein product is CASNPGTAQETQYF.